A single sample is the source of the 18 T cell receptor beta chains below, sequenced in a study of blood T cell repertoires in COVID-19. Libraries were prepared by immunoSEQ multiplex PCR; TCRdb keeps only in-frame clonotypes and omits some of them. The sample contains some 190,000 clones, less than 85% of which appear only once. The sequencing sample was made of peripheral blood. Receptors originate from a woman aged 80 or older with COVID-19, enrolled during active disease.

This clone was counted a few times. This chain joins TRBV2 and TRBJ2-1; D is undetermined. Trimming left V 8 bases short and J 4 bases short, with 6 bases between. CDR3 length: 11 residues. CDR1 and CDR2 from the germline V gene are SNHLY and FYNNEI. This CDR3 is CASSTYNEQFF. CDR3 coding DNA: TGTGCCAGCTCAACATACAATGAGCAGTTCTTC.

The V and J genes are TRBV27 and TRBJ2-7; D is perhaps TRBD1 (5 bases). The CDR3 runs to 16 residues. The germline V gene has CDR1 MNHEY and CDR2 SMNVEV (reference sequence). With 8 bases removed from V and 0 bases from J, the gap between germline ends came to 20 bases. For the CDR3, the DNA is TGTGCCAGCCAGACAGCTTCCAGTCCCTTCTCCTACGAGCAGTACTTC. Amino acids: CASQTASSPFSYEQYF.

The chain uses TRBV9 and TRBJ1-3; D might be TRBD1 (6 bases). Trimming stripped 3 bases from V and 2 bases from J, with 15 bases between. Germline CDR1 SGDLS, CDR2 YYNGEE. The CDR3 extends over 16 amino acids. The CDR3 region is CASSAAAGVAGNTIYF. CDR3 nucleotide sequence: TGTGCCAGCAGCGCAGCCGCAGGGGTAGCTGGAAACACCATATATTTT.

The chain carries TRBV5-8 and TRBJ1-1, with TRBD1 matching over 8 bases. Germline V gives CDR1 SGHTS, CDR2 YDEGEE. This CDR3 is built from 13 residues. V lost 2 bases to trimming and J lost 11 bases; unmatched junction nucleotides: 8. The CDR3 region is CASSFLQGGSAFF. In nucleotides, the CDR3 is TGTGCCAGCAGCTTTTTACAGGGGGGTTCGGCTTTCTTT.

CDR3 region: CASSEGLRSLHNEQFF. CDR3 in DNA: TGTGCCAGCAGTGAGGGGCTCCGTAGCCTCCACAATGAGCAGTTCTTC. The V call is TRBV2, the J call TRBJ2-1; the D gene is possibly TRBD1 (5 bases). The V end was cut by 3 bases, the J end by 5 bases, with 17 bases between. There are 16 residues in the CDR3. CDR1 and CDR2 (germline): SNHLY, FYNNEI.

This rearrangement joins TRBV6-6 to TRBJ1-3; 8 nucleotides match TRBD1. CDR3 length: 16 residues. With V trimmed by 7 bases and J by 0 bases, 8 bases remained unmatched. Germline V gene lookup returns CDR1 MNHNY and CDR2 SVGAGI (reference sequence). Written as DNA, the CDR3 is TGTGCCAGCAACCCGGGACAGGCCGACTCTGGAAACACCATATATTTT. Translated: CASNPGQADSGNTIYF.

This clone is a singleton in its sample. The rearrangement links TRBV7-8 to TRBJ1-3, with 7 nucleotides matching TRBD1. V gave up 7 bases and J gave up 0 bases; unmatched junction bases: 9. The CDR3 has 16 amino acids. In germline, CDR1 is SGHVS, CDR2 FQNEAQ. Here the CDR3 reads CASNTGAATSGNTIYF. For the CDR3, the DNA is TGTGCCAGCAACACAGGGGCGGCTACCTCTGGAAACACCATATATTTT.

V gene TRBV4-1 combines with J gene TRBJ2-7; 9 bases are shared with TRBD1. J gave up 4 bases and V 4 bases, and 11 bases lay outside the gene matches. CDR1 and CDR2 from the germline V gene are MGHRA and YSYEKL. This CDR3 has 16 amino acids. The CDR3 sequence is CASSLFEDRGLYEQYF. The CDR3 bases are TGCGCCAGCAGCCTCTTCGAGGACAGGGGTTTATACGAGCAGTACTTC.

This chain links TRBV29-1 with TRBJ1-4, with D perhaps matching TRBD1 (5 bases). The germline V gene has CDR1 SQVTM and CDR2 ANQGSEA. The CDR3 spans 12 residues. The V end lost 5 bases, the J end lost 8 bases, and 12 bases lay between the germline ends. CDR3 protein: CSVLQGGEKLFF. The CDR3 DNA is TGCAGCGTTCTCCAGGGAGGCGAAAAACTGTTTTTT.

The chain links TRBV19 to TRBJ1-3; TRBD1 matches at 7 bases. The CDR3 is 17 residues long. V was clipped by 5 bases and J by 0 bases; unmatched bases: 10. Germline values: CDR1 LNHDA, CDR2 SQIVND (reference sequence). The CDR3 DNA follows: TGTGCCAGTAGTCTTAAGACAGGGACGAACTCTGGAAACACCATATATTTT. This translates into CASSLKTGTNSGNTIYF.

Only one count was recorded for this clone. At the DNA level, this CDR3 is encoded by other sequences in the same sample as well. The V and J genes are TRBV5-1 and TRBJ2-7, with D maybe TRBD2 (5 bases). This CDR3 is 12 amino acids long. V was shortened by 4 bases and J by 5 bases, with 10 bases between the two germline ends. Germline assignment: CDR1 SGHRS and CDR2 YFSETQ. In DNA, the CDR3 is TGCGCCAGCAGCCCCCCCGGGGACGAGCAGTACTTC. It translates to CASSPPGDEQYF.

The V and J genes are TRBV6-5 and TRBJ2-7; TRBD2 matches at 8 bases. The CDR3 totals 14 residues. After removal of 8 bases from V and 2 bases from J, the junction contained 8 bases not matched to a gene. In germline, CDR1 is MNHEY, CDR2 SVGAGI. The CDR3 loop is CASYERESPYEQYF. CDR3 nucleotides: TGTGCCAGCTACGAGCGGGAGTCCCCCTACGAGCAGTACTTC.

The CDR3 loop is CASSLGTGEYQPQHF. In DNA, the CDR3 is TGTGCCAGCAGCCTCGGGACAGGGGAATACCAGCCCCAGCATTTT. The chain couples TRBV3-1 (or the pseudogene TRBV3-2) to TRBJ1-5; TRBD1 matches 10 bases. This CDR3 region has 15 residues. CDR1 is LGHDT and CDR2 is YNNKEL in the germline V gene (reference sequence). The junction had 7 bases not matched to a gene; V was cut back by 4 bases and J by 7 bases.

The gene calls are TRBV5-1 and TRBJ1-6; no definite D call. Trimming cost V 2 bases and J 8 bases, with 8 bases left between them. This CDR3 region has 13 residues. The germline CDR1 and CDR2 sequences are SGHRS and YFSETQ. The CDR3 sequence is CASSLKLDSPLHF. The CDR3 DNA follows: TGCGCCAGCAGCTTAAAGCTAGATTCACCCCTCCACTTT.

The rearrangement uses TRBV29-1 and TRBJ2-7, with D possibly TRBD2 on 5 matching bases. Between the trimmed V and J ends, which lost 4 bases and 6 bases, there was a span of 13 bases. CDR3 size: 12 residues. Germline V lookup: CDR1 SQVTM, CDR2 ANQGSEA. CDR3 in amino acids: CSVGVGVGEQYF. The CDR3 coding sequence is TGCAGCGTTGGGGTGGGAGTGGGCGAGCAGTACTTC.

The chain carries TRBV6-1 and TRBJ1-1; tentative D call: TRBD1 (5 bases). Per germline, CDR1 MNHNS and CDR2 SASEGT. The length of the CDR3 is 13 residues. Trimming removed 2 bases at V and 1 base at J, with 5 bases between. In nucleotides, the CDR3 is TGTGCCAGCAGTGAACAGGGGAACACTGAAGCTTTCTTT. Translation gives CASSEQGNTEAFF.

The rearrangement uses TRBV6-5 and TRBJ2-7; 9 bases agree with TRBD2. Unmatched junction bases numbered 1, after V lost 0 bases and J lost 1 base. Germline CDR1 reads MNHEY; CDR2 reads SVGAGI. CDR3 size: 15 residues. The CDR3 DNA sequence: TGTGCCAGCAGTTACTCGCGGGGGGGGTCCTACGAGCAGTACTTC. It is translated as CASSYSRGGSYEQYF.

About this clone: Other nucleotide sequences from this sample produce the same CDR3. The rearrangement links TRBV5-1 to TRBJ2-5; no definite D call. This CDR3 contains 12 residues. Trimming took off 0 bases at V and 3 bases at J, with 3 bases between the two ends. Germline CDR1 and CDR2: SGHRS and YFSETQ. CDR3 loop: CASSLDKETQYF. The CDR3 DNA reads TGCGCCAGCAGCTTGGACAAAGAGACCCAGTACTTC.